The sequence of this T cell receptor beta chain was determined in a study of blood T cell repertoires in COVID-19. The germline gives CDR1 SGHKS, CDR2 YYEKEE (reference sequence). The CDR3 is 13 residues long. Trimming left V 4 bases short and J 2 bases short, with 10 bases between. A single count supports this clone. Generated by immunoSEQ multiplex PCR, the TCRdb table keeps only in-frame clones and is missing some. This repertoire shows about 100,000 clones, around four fifths found once; its top ten account for 31%. Input material: peripheral blood. The rearrangement links TRBV5-5 to TRBJ2-7; possible D gene TRBD1, 6 bases. The sequence came from a man between 70 and 80 years old with active or convalescent COVID-19. In nucleotides, the CDR3 is TGTGCCAGCAGCGGATGGGACACCTACGAGCAGTACTTC. Its protein product is CASSGWDTYEQYF.